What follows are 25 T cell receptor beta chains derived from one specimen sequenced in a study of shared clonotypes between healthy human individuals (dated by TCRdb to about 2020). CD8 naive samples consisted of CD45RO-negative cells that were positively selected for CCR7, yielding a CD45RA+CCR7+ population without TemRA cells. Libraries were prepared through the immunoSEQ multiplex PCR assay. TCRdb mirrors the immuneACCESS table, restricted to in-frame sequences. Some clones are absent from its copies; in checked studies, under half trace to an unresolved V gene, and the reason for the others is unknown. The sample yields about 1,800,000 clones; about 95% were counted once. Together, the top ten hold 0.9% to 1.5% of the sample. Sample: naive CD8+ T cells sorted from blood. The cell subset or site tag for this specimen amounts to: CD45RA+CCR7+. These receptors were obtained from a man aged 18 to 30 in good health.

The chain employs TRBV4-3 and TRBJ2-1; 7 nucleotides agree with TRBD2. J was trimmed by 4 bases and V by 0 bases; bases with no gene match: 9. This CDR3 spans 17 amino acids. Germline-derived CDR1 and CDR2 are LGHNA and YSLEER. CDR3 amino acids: CASSQDWSPGGYNEQFF. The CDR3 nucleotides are TGCGCCAGCAGCCAAGATTGGAGTCCGGGGGGTTACAATGAGCAGTTCTTC.

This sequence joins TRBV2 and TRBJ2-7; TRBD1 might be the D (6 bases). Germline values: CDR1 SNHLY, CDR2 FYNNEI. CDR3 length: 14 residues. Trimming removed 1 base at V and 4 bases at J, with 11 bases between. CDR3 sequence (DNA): TGTGCCAGCAGTGAAGTTGGGGGCCGGTACGAGCAGTACTTC. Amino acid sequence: CASSEVGGRYEQYF.

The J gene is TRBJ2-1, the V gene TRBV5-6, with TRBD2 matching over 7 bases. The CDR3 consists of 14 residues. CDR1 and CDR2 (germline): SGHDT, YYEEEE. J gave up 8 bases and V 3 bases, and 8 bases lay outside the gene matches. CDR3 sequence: CASSSWEGRDEQFF. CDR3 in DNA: TGTGCCAGCAGCTCCTGGGAGGGGAGGGATGAGCAGTTCTTC.

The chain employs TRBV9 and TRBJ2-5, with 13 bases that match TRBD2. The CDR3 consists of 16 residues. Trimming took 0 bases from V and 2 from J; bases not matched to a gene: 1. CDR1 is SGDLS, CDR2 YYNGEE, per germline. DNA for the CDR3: TGTGCCAGCAGCGTAGCGGGACTAGCGGGGCAAGAGACCCAGTACTTC. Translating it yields CASSVAGLAGQETQYF.

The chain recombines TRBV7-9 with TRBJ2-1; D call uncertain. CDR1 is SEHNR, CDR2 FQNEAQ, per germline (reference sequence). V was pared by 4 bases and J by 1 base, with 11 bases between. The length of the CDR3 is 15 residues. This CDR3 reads CASSSWVGSYNEQFF. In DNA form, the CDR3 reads TGTGCCAGCAGCTCCTGGGTAGGGTCCTACAATGAGCAGTTCTTC.

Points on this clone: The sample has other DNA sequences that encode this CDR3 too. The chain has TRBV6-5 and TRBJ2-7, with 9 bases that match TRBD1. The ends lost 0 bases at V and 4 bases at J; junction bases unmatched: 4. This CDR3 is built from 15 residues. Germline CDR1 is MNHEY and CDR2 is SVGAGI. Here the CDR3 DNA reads TGTGCCAGCAGTTACTCAACAGGGGGCGGGTACGAGCAGTACTTC. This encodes CASSYSTGGGYEQYF.

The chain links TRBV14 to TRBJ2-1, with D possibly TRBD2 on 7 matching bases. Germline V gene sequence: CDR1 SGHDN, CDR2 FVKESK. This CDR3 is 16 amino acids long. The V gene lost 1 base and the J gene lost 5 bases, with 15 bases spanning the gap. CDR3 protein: CASSQVAGAPNNEQFF. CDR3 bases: TGTGCCAGCAGCCAAGTGGCGGGGGCCCCCAACAATGAGCAGTTCTTC.

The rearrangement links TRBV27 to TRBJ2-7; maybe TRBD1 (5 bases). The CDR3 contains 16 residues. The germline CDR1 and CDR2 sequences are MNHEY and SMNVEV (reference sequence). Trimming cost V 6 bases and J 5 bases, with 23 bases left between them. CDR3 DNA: TGTGCCAGCAGCCTAATAGGGGTGTCCTACCTCGACGAGCAGTACTTC. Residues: CASSLIGVSYLDEQYF.

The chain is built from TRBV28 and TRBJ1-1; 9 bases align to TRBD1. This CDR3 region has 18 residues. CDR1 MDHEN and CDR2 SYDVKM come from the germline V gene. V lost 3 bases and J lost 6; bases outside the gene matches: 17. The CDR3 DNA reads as TGTGCCAGCAGTTTCCTCTCGACTTACCCCGGGACAGGGTCTGAAGCTTTCTTT. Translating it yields CASSFLSTYPGTGSEAFF.

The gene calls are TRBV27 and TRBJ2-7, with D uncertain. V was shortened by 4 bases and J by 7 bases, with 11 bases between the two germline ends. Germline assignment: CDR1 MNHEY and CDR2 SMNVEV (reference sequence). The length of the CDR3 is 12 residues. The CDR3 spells CASSSGPMEQYF. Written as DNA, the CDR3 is TGTGCCAGCAGTTCGGGCCCGATGGAGCAGTACTTC.

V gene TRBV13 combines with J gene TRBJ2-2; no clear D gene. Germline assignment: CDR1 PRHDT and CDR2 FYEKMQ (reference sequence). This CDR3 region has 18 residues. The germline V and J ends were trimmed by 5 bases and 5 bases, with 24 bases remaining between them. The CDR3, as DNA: TGTGCCAGCAGCCCTAAGCCGGCAGACGAAACAAATACCGGGGAGCTGTTTTTT. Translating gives CASSPKPADETNTGELFF.

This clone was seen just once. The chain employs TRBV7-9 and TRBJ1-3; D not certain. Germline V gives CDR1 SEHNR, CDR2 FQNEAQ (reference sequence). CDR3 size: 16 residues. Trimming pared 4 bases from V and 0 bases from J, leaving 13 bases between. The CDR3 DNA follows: TGTGCCAGCAGCTCTAACGCTGAGGACTCTGGAAACACCATATATTTT. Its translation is CASSSNAEDSGNTIYF.

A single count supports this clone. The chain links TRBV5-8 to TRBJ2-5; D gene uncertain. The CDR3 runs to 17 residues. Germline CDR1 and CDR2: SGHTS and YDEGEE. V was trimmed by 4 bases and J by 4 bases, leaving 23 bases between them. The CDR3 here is CASSPSKGPLRGETQYF. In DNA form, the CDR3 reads TGTGCCAGCAGCCCTTCCAAGGGCCCCCTAAGAGGAGAGACCCAGTACTTC.

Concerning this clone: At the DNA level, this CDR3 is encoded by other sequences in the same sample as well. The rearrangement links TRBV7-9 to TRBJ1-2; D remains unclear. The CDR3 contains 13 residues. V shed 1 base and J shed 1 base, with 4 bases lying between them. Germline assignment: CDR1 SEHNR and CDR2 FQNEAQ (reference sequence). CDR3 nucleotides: TGTGCCAGCAGCTTAGAGGGTAACTATGGCTACACCTTC. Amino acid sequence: CASSLEGNYGYTF.

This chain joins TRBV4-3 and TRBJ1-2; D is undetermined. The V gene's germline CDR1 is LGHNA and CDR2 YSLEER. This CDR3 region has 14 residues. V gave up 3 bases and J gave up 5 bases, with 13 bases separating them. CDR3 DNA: TGCGCCAGCAGCCATGGCAACGAGGGTTATGGCTACACCTTC. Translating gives CASSHGNEGYGYTF.

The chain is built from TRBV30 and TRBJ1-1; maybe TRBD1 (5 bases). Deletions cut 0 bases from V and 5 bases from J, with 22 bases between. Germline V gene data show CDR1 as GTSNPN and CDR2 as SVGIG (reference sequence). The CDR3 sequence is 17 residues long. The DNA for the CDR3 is TGTGCCTGGAGTGTACGATTTATAGTTTCAGGGCCGACTGAAGCTTTCTTT. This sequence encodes CAWSVRFIVSGPTEAFF.

CDR3 amino acids: CASSIVPISGANVLTF. The CDR3 nucleotides are TGTGCCAGTAGTATAGTGCCCATTTCTGGGGCCAACGTCCTGACTTTC. V and J are TRBV19 and TRBJ2-6; no clear D gene. Germline lookup yields CDR1 LNHDA and CDR2 SQIVND (reference sequence). CDR3 length: 16 amino acids. The V end lost 1 base, the J end lost 1 base, and 8 bases lay between the germline ends.

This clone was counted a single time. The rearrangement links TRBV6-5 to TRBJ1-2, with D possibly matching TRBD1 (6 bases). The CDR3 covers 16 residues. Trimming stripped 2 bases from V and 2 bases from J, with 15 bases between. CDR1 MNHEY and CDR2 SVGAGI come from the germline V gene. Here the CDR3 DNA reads TGTGCCAGCAGTTACAGAACAGGGATCGGGAACTATGGCTACACCTTC. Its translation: CASSYRTGIGNYGYTF.

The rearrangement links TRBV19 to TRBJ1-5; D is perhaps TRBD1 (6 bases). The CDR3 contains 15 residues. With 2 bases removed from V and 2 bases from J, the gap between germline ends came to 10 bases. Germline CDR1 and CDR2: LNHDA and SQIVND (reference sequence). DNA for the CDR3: TGTGCCAGTAGTATAAATCCAGGGGGCAATCAGCCCCAGCATTTT. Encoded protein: CASSINPGGNQPQHF.

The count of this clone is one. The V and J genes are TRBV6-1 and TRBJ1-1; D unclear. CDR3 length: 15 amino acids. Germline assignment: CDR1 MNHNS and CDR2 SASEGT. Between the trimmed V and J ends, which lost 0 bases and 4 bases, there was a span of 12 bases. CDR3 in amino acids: CASSEATAWGTEAFF. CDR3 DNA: TGTGCCAGCAGTGAAGCAACGGCTTGGGGCACTGAAGCTTTCTTT.

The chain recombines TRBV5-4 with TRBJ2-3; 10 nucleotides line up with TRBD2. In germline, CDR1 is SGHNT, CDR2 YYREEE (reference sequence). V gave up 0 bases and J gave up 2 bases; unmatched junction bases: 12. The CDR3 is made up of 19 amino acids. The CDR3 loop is CASSLAGGSGGPPTDTQYF. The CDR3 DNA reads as TGTGCCAGCAGCTTGGCGGGCGGTAGCGGGGGGCCCCCCACAGATACGCAGTATTTT.

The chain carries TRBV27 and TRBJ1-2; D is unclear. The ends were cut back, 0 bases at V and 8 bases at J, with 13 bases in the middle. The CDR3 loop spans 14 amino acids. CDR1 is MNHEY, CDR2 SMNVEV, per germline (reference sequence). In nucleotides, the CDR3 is TGTGCCAGCAGTTTATCACCAGATTCCTGGGGCTACACCTTC. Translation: CASSLSPDSWGYTF.

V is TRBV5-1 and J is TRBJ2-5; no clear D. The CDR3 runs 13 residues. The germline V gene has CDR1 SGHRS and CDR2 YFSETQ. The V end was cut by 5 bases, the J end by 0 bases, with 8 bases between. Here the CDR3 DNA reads TGCGCCAGCAGGGACGCAAACCAAGAGACCCAGTACTTC. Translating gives CASRDANQETQYF.

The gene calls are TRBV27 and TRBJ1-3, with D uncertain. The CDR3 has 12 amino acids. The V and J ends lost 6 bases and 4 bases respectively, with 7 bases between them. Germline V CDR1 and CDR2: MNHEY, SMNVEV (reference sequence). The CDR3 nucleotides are TGTGCCAGCAGGGGAAACGGAAACACCATATATTTT. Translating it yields CASRGNGNTIYF.

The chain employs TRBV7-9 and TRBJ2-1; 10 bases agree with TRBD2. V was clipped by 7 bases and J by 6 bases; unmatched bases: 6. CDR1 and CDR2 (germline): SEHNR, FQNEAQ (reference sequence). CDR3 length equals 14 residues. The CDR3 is CASTPLAGPNEQFF. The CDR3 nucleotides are TGTGCCAGCACCCCACTAGCGGGGCCCAATGAGCAGTTCTTC.